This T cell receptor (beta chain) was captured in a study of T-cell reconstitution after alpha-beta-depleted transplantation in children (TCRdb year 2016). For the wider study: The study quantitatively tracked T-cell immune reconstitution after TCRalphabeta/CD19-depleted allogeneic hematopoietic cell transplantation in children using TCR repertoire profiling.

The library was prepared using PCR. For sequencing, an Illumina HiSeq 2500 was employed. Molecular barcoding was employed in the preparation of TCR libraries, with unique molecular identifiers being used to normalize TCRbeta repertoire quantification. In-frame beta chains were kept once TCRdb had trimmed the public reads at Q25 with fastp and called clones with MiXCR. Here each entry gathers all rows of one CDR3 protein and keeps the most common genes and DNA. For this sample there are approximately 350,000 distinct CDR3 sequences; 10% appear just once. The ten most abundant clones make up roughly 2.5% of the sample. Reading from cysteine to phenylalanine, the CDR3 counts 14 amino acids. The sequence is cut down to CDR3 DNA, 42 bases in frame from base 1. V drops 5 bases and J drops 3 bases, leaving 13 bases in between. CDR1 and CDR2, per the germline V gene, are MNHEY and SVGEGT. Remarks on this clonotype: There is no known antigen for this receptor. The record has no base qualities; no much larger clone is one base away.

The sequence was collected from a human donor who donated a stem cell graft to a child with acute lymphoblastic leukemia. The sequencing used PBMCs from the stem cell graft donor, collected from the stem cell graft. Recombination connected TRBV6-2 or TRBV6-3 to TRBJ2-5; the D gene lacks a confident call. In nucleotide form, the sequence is TGTGCCAGCAGTATAGCTGACGTAAAAGAGACCCAGTACTTC. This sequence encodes CASSIADVKETQYF.